This T cell receptor (beta chain) was found in a study of blood T cells in healthy people across ages. Trimming took off 4 bases at V and 10 bases at J, with 21 bases between the two ends. Germline values: CDR1 SGHKS, CDR2 YYEKEE (reference sequence). CDR3 size: 16 residues. For the second PCR, which ran for roughly 6 to 11 cycles, a sample-barcoded 5' primer and a J-beta primer mix were used. Tags on each cDNA molecule came from a template-switch adaptor with 12 random nucleotides. The study obtained at least 3 million CDR3-containing paired-end reads from every sample. Each CDR3 protein gets one entry after TCRdb re-called the 5' RACE reads with MiXCR. The sample carries 710,000 or so distinct CDR3 sequences, roughly 32% recorded once.

The V and J genes are TRBV5-5 and TRBJ1-6; no firm D call. This clonotype was sampled from a woman of 80 years or more in good health. The sequencing sample was made of blood. The CDR3 here is CASSRRTVSLTSPLHF. The CDR3 nucleotides are TGTGCCAGCAGCCGGAGGACTGTTTCCTTGACGTCACCCCTCCACTTT. The whole variable domain, filled in from reference TRBV5-5 and TRBJ1-6, reads DAGVTQSPTHLIKTRGQQVTLRCSPISGHKSVSWYQQVLGQGPQFIFQYYEKEERGRGNFPDRFSARQFPNYSSELNVNALLLGDSALYLCASSRRTVSLTSPLHFGNGTRLTVT.